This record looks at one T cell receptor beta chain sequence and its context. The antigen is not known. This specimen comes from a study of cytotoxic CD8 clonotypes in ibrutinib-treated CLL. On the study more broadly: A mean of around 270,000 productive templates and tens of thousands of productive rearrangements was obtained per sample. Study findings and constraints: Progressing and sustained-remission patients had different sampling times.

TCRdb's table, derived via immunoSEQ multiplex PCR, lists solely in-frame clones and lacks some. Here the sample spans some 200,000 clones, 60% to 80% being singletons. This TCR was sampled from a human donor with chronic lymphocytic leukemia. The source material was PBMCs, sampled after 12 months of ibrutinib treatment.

CDR3 bases: TGTGCCAGCAGCCCGGCGGGGGGGGAGACCCAGTACTTC. Translated: CASSPAGGETQYF. The chain combines TRBV5-6 with TRBJ2-5; 9 bases match TRBD2. Trimming cost V 4 bases and J 5 bases; bases outside gene matches: 3. CDR3 size: 13 residues. Germline CDR1 SGHDT, CDR2 YYEEEE.